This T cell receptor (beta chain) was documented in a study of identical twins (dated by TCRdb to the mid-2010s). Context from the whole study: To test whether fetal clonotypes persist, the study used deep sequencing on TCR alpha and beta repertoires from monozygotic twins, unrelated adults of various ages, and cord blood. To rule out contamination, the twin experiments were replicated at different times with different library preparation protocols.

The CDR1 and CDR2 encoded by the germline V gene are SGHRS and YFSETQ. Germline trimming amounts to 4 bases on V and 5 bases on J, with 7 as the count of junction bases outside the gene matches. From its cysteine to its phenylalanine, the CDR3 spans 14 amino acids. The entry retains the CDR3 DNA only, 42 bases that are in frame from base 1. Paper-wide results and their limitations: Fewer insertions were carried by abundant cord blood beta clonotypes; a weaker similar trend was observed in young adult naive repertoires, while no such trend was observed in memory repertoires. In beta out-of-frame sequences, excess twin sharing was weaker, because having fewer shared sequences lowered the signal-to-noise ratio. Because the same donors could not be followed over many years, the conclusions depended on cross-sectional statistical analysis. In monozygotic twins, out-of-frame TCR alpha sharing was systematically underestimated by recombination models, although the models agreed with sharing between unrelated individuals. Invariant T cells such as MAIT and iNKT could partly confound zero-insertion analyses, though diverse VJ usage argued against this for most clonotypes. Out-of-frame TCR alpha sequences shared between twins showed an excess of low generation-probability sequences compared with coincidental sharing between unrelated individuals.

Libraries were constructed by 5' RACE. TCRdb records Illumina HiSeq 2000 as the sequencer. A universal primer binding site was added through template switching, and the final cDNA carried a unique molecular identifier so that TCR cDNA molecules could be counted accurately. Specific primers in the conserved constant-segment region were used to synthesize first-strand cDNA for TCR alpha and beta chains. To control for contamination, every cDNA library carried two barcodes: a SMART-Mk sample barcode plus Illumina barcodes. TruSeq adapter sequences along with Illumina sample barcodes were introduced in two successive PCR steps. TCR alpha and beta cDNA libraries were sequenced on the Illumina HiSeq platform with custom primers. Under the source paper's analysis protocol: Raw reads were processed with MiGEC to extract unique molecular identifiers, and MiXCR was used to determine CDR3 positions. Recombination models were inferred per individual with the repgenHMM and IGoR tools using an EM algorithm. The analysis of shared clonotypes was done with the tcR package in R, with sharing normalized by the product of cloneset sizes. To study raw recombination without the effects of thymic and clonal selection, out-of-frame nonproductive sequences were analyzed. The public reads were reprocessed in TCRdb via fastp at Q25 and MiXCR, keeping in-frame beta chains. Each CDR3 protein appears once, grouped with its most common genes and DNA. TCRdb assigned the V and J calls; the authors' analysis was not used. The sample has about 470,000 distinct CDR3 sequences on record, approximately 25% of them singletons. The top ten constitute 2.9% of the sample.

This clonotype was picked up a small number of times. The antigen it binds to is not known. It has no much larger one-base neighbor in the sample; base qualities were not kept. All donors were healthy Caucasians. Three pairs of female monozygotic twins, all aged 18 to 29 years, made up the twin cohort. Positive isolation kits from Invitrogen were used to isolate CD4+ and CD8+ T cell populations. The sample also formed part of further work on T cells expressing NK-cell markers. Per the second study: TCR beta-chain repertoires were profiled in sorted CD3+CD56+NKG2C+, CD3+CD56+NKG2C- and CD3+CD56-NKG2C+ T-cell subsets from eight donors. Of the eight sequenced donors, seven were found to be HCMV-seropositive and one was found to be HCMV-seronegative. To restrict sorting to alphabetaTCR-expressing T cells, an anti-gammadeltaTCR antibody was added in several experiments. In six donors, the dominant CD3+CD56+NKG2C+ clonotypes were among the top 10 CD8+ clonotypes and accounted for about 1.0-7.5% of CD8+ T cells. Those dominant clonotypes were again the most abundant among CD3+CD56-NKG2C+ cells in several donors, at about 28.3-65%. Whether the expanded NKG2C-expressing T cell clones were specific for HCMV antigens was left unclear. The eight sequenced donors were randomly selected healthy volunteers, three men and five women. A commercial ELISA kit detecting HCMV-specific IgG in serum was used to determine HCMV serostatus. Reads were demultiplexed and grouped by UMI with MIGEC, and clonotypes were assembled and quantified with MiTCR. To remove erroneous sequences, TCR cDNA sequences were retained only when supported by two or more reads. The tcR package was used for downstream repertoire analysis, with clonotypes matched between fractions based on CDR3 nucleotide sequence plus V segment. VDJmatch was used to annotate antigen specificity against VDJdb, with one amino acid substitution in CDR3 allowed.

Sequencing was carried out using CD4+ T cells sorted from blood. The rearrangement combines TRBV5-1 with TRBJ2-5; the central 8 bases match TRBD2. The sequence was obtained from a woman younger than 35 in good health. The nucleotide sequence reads TGCGCCAGCAGCCTCCGGGAGGGTAAGGAGACCCAGTACTTC. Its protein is CASSLREGKETQYF. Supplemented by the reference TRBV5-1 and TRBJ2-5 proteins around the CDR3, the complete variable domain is KAGVTQTPRYLIKTRGQQVTLSCSPISGHRSVSWYQQTPGQGLQFLFEYFSETQRNKGNFPGRFSGRQFSNSRSEMNVSTLELGDSALYLCASSLREGKETQYFGPGTRLLVL.